The entry below describes one TCR beta chain. No cognate antigen has been identified for it. A much bigger clone sits one base away, suggesting this may be a read error. For approximately three days, T cells were expanded from blood mononuclear cells using either the anti-CD3 antibody OKT3 or CD3/CD28 Dynabeads. The culture conditions for expanded T cells were RPMI 1640 plus 10% fetal bovine serum, recombinant human IL-2 (approximately 100 IU/ml) and IL-7 (approximately 5.4 ng/ml). For cocultures, approximately 5 x 10^4 normal T cells were combined with approximately 5 x 10^4 target cells and bispecific antibody in about 90 ul and incubated for 15 to 20 hours at 37 degrees C. Each bispecific antibody consisted of two single-chain variable fragments expressed in a single-chain diabody format with a His tag. The effector T cells were obtained from healthy human donors, with peripheral blood mononuclear cells isolated from leukapheresis samples by Ficoll density gradient centrifugation.

The CDR3 runs 13 residues from the cysteine to the phenylalanine. Here the CDR3 DNA is all that survives: 39 bases in frame from base 1. Germline trimming amounts to 3 bases on V and 12 bases on J, with 12 as the count of junction bases outside the gene matches. Taken from the germline V gene (reference sequence), the CDR1 and CDR2 loops are DFQATT and SNEGSKA. The libraries included unique molecular identifier barcodes, and the barcodes were used to quantify clonotypes. Qiagen AllPrep DNA/RNA Micro kits were used to isolate total RNA, and an Agilent TapeStation was used to check RNA quality. TCR beta libraries were constructed by 5' RACE, in which cDNA synthesis was followed by two PCR steps with TCR beta constant-region gene-specific primers. TCR beta libraries were sequenced on an Illumina MiSeq platform. The paper's data handling went like this. MIGEC, MiXCR and VDJtools were used for read processing. Clonotype frequency was computed as the clonotype's share of unique molecular identifiers among all unique molecular identifiers in the sample. Any TRBV gene that IMGT lists as a pseudogene or open reading frame, and is therefore nonfunctional, such as TRBV1, TRBV12-1 and TRBV21, was left out. Using fastp trimming at Q25 and MiXCR clonotype assembly, TCRdb reanalyzed the public sequencing data and kept in-frame beta chains. CDR3 protein duplicates are merged, each entry listing the most common genes and DNA. The V and J calls reflect TCRdb's pipeline rather than the authors' work. The sample records about 20,000 distinct CDR3 sequences, 2.6% of which are singletons. The top ten hold approximately 30% of the sample.

This entry belongs to a study of beta chain bispecific antibodies for T cell cancers (dated by TCRdb to about 2021). Regarding the research as a whole: Healthy donor T cells were cocultured with T cell leukemia lines and bispecific antibodies, then TRBV sequencing of surviving cells measured the depletion of each TRBV family. Surface TRBV12 (TRBV12-3) was expressed by Jurkat cells, and surface TRBV5-5 was expressed by HPB-ALL cells.

Overall study outcomes, separate from this receptor: Cross-reactivity of the anti-TRBV5-5 antibody with TRBV5-6 was attributed to high sequence similarity between the two genes. Leukemia cell line cells were mixed with normal T cells in each sequenced sample, and most of the targeted TRBV signal was derived from the leukemia cells rather than from the normal T cells.

Sequencing was done on a sample of healthy donor T cells cultured with leukemia cells. This receptor chain uses TRBV20-1 and TRBJ2-7; 9 bases in between match TRBD2. The TCR originated in a human donor in good health. Some clones in this sample may be carry-over from other donors' samples. The CDR3 reads CSARMGSGGRRYF. The bases are TGCAGTGCTAGGATGGGTAGCGGGGGCCGGAGGTACTTC.